This is a list of T cell receptor beta chains from one sample in a study of blood T cell repertoires in COVID-19. Sequencing used immunoSEQ multiplex PCR; TCRdb keeps in-frame clones, though not all of them. The table lists 250,000 to 300,000 clones, about nine tenths of them singletons. The sample consisted of peripheral blood. These receptors came from a woman aged 25 to 45 with COVID-19, enrolled during active disease. Both conserved end residues are part of each CDR3. The D gene is left open where the match is weak. Size tells how often a clone was seen (once, few, many) or the class of an expanded clone, and some rows leave it out.

>TRBD1|-|TRBV28|TRBJ2-3
CASSSSPDRTDTQYF
TGTGCCAGCAGCTCCTCCCCGGACAGGACAGATACGCAGTATTTT
>TRBD2|-|TRBV5-1|TRBJ2-7
CASSPTGGEGHEQYF
TGCGCCAGCAGCCCCACCGGCGGGGAGGGCCACGAGCAGTACTTC
>TRBD1|-|TRBV19|TRBJ1-1
CASSIGDRGHTEAFF
TGTGCCAGTAGTATAGGGGACAGGGGGCACACTGAAGCTTTCTTT
>-|-|TRBV19|TRBJ1-4
CASSRYSSNEKLFF
TGTGCCAGTAGCCGTTACAGCTCAAATGAAAAACTGTTTTTT
>TRBD1|-|TRBV28|TRBJ1-1
CASSLWGQGRRGTEAFF
TGTGCCAGCAGTTTATGGGGACAGGGCAGAAGGGGCACTGAAGCTTTCTTT
>-|-|TRBV19|TRBJ2-1
CASSIPPAGINEQFF
TGTGCCAGTAGTATTCCTCCGGCAGGGATAAATGAGCAGTTCTTC
>-|once|TRBV28|TRBJ1-1
CASGGDTEAFF
TGTGCCAGCGGGGGGGACACTGAAGCTTTCTTT
>-|-|TRBV7-9|TRBJ2-5
CASSLRGETQYF
TGTGCCAGCAGCTTACGGGGGGAGACCCAGTACTTC
>-|-|TRBV27|TRBJ2-2
CASSSADSATTGELFF
TGTGCCAGCAGTTCGGCGGACAGCGCTACCACCGGGGAGCTGTTTTTT
>-|-|TRBV29-1|TRBJ1-3
CSVALLHQGSGNTIYF
TGCAGCGTTGCCTTACTTCATCAGGGGTCTGGAAACACCATATATTTT
>TRBD1|-|TRBV5-4|TRBJ2-5
CASSRSVGQESMAQYF
TGTGCCAGCAGCCGGTCGGTGGGACAGGAAAGTATGGCCCAGTACTTC
>-|-|TRBV19|TRBJ2-5
CASSVTFPGTQYF
TGTGCCAGTAGTGTAACATTCCCTGGGACCCAGTACTTC
>-|once|TRBV12-5|TRBJ2-3
CASGVITGLDTQYF
TGTGCTAGTGGCGTCATAACGGGACTGGATACGCAGTATTTT
>TRBD1|-|TRBV5-4|TRBJ1-2
CASRPTGGNYGYTF
TGTGCCAGCAGGCCGACAGGGGGCAACTATGGCTACACCTTC
>TRBD2|-|TRBV6-5|TRBJ2-7
CASGYGTSGTYEQYF
TGTGCCAGCGGGTACGGGACTAGCGGGACCTACGAGCAGTACTTC
>TRBD2|-|TRBV27|TRBJ2-7
CATYPTGTTRSYEQYF
TGTGCCACCTACCCGACCGGGACTACAAGAAGCTACGAGCAGTACTTC
>TRBD1|-|TRBV11-2|TRBJ2-7
CASSLPGQSSYEQYF
TGTGCCAGCAGCTTACCGGGACAGTCATCCTACGAGCAGTACTTC
>TRBD2|-|TRBV10-3|TRBJ2-2
CAISSSGSRELFF
TGTGCCATCAGTTCTAGCGGGAGTAGGGAGCTGTTTTTT
>-|once|TRBV27|TRBJ2-7
CASSTRQGGLDEQYF
TGTGCCAGCAGTACCCGTCAGGGCGGCCTCGACGAGCAGTACTTC
>-|-|TRBV28|TRBJ2-2
CASRPSGAPNTGELFF
TGTGCCAGCAGACCTTCAGGGGCCCCGAACACCGGGGAGCTGTTTTTT
>TRBD1|-|TRBV19|TRBJ1-5
CASGGQGAGQPQHF
TGTGCCAGCGGGGGACAGGGGGCCGGTCAGCCCCAGCATTTT
>-|once|TRBV27|TRBJ1-5
CASRTGANQPQHF
TGTGCCAGCAGGACAGGTGCCAATCAGCCCCAGCATTTT
>TRBD1|-|TRBV28|TRBJ1-2
CATTTGGGYTF
TGTGCCACTACTACAGGGGGTGGCTACACCTTC
>-|-|TRBV3-1/TRBV3-2|TRBJ1-1
CASSPRENTEAFF
TGTGCCAGCAGCCCCCGGGAGAACACTGAAGCTTTCTTT
>-|-|TRBV6-5|TRBJ2-1
CASRLILLNEQFF
TGTGCCAGCAGACTGATACTCCTAAATGAGCAGTTCTTC
>TRBD2|-|TRBV10-3|TRBJ2-1
CAISESGTMGNEQFF
TGTGCCATCAGTGAGTCAGGGACTATGGGTAATGAGCAGTTCTTC
>TRBD1|-|TRBV10-3|TRBJ1-1
CAPHTERQGAGTEAFF
TGTGCCCCACATACGGAAAGACAGGGGGCGGGCACTGAAGCTTTCTTT
>TRBD1|once|TRBV19|TRBJ1-2
CASKMGDRGQGYTF
TGTGCCAGTAAGATGGGGGACAGGGGGCAAGGCTACACCTTC
>TRBD2|once|TRBV9|TRBJ2-3
CASGSGRRTDTQYF
TGTGCCAGCGGTAGCGGGAGGCGCACAGATACGCAGTATTTT
>-|-|TRBV6-5|TRBJ1-1
CASSPGGSTEAFF
TGTGCCAGCAGCCCCGGCGGGAGCACTGAAGCTTTCTTT
>-|-|TRBV29-1|TRBJ1-2
CSVPLGVNSYGYTF
TGCAGCGTCCCCCTAGGGGTTAATAGCTATGGCTACACCTTC
>TRBD1|once|TRBV5-1|TRBJ1-2
CASSFGTGGNYGYTF
TGCGCCAGCAGCTTCGGGACAGGGGGCAACTATGGCTACACCTTC
>-|-|TRBV10-2|TRBJ1-4
CASSGAGAGELFF
TGCGCCAGCAGTGGGGCAGGGGCTGGGGAACTGTTTTTT
>TRBD2|-|TRBV9|TRBJ2-3
CASSESLAGVGHRDTQYF
TGTGCCAGCAGCGAGTCCCTAGCGGGAGTTGGCCACAGAGATACGCAGTATTTT
>-|-|TRBV2|TRBJ1-5
CASSGQINQPQHF
TGTGCCAGCAGTGGACAGATCAATCAGCCCCAGCATTTT
>-|once|TRBV9|TRBJ1-1
CASSGGQLNTEAFF
TGTGCCAGCAGCGGAGGACAGCTTAACACTGAAGCTTTCTTT
>TRBD1|-|TRBV5-4|TRBJ2-2
CASSSYRGTGVTGELFF
TGTGCCAGCAGCTCATATCGGGGGACAGGGGTGACCGGGGAGCTGTTTTTT
>TRBD2|-|TRBV2|TRBJ2-3
CASTTGLPTDTQYF
TGTGCCAGCACCACGGGACTACCTACAGATACGCAGTATTTT
>-|-|TRBV30|TRBJ1-1
CAWSVSAEAFF
TGTGCCTGGAGTGTTTCAGCTGAAGCTTTCTTT
>-|-|TRBV27|TRBJ2-1
CASSLEGRHEQFF
TGTGCCAGCAGTTTGGAAGGGAGGCATGAGCAGTTCTTC
>TRBD1|-|TRBV7-9|TRBJ1-2
CASGTTGYYGYTF
TGTGCCAGCGGAACGACAGGGTACTATGGCTACACCTTC
>TRBD2|-|TRBV24-1|TRBJ2-7
CATSDTDSGRRGEQYF
TGTGCCACCAGTGATACCGATAGCGGGAGAAGGGGCGAGCAGTACTTC
>TRBD2|-|TRBV19|TRBJ2-2
CASSIRLAGATGELFF
TGTGCCAGTAGTATACGACTAGCGGGCGCCACCGGGGAGCTGTTTTTT
>-|-|TRBV28|TRBJ2-7
CASRMTDSSYEQYF
TGTGCCAGCAGGATGACGGACAGTTCTTACGAGCAGTACTTC
>-|-|TRBV9|TRBJ2-1
CASSERLAYNEQFF
TGTGCCAGCAGCGAGAGACTGGCCTACAATGAGCAGTTCTTC
>-|-|TRBV19|TRBJ1-6
CASRSGNSPLHF
TGTGCCAGTAGGTCCGGGAATTCACCCCTCCACTTT
>-|-|TRBV28|TRBJ2-5
CASSVGIWQETQYF
TGTGCCAGCAGCGTCGGGATTTGGCAGGAGACCCAGTACTTC
>TRBD1|-|TRBV29-1|TRBJ1-1
CSVTSPGTGITEAFF
TGCAGCGTCACCAGTCCCGGGACAGGGATCACTGAAGCTTTCTTT
>TRBD2|-|TRBV11-2|TRBJ2-7
CASSPWTSRSYEQYF
TGTGCCAGCAGCCCCTGGACTAGCAGATCCTACGAGCAGTACTTC
>TRBD2|-|TRBV28|TRBJ2-7
CASSSETSGGQNWYEQYF
TGTGCCAGCAGTTCCGAGACTAGCGGAGGCCAGAATTGGTACGAGCAGTACTTC
>TRBD2|-|TRBV10-2|TRBJ2-3
CASLAGGLADTQYF
TGCGCCAGCTTAGCGGGGGGGCTGGCAGATACGCAGTATTTT